These 25 T cell receptor beta chains came from one sample sequenced in a study of cytomegalovirus exposure and HLA in healthy donors. The repertoire was sequenced with immunoSEQ multiplex PCR; TCRdb's copy has only in-frame clones and lacks some. The repertoire holds about 78,000 clones, with less than 96% as singletons. Sample: PBMCs. Every receptor here comes from a man aged 18 to 30 in good health and CMV-seropositive.

This chain connects TRBV7-6 to TRBJ2-7, with 9 bases matching TRBD1. Germline loops: CDR1 SGHVS, CDR2 FNYEAQ. V shed 1 base and J 5 bases; nucleotides not matched to a gene: 12. The CDR3 extends over 17 amino acids. In nucleotides, the CDR3 is TGTGCCAGCAGCTTAGGAGGGACAGGGTACCCCCCTGACGAGCAGTACTTC. Translating gives CASSLGGTGYPPDEQYF.

This clone occurred a few times. This chain uses TRBV27 with TRBJ2-7; a possible D gene is TRBD1 (6 bases). Germline CDR1 reads MNHEY; CDR2 reads SMNVEV (reference sequence). The CDR3 length is 13 residues. The V end was cut by 6 bases, the J end by 1 base, with 10 bases between. The CDR3 spells CASSRTASYEQYF. In nucleotides, the CDR3 is TGTGCCAGCAGCAGGACAGCTTCCTACGAGCAGTACTTC.

This chain links TRBV28 with TRBJ2-3, with a weak D call TRBD2 (6 bases). Germline lookup yields CDR1 MDHEN and CDR2 SYDVKM. This CDR3 contains 16 residues. V dropped 6 bases and J dropped 6 bases, with 22 bases sitting between them. The CDR3 reads CASSPASRGGLDTQYF. The CDR3 region has the DNA TGTGCCAGCAGCCCCGCCTCACGGGGAGGTCTTGATACGCAGTATTTT.

The gene calls are TRBV5-8 and TRBJ2-1, with a tentative D call TRBD1 (6 bases). The CDR3 extends over 17 amino acids. V lost 4 bases, J lost 5 bases, and 22 bases lay in between. The germline V gene has CDR1 SGHTS and CDR2 YDEGEE. The CDR3 sequence is CASSLPPGTNTDNEQFF. For the CDR3, the DNA is TGTGCCAGCAGCCTCCCTCCCGGGACAAATACGGACAATGAGCAGTTCTTC.

The chain combines TRBV7-9 with TRBJ2-5; 15 bases fit TRBD2. Germline V CDR1 and CDR2: SEHNR, FQNEAQ (reference sequence). The CDR3 runs to 16 residues. Trimming removed 0 bases from V and 5 bases from J; junction bases left unmatched: 1. CDR3 loop: CASSLAGTSGRETQYF. Here the CDR3 DNA reads TGTGCCAGCAGCTTAGCCGGGACTAGCGGGAGGGAGACCCAGTACTTC. Supplemented by reference TRBV7-9 and TRBJ2-5, the full variable domain reads DTGVSQNPRHKITKRGQNVTFRCDPISEHNRLYWYRQTLGQGPEFLTYFQNEAQLEKSRLLSDRFSAERPKGSFSTLEIQRTEQGDSAMYLCASSLAGTSGRETQYFGPGTRLLVL.

This chain uses TRBV2 with TRBJ1-2; D is ambiguous. The CDR3 sequence is 16 residues long. Trimming cost V 5 bases and J 3 bases, with 19 bases left between them. Germline CDR1 and CDR2: SNHLY and FYNNEI. The CDR3 nucleotides read TGTGCCAGCAGTCCTACCTTTGTTCTATCGCACTATGGCTACACCTTC. This sequence encodes CASSPTFVLSHYGYTF.

V and J are TRBV6-1 and TRBJ1-1; D perhaps matches TRBD1 (5 bases). V was clipped by 6 bases and J by 3 bases, with 14 bases between them. This CDR3 contains 14 residues. Germline V gene lookup returns CDR1 MNHNS and CDR2 SASEGT. CDR3 region: CASRGRGGDTEAFF. CDR3 in DNA: TGTGCCAGCAGGGGACGCGGGGGGGACACTGAAGCTTTCTTT.

The chain uses TRBV6-5 and TRBJ1-1, with D possibly being TRBD1 (5 bases). Trimming cost V 2 bases and J 6 bases, with 13 bases left between them. Germline V gene data show CDR1 as MNHEY and CDR2 as SVGAGI. The CDR3 length is 14 residues. The CDR3 DNA sequence: TGTGCCAGCAGTTACCTGGCAGGGTTTGCTGAAGCTTTCTTT. It codes for CASSYLAGFAEAFF.

The chain uses TRBV9 and TRBJ2-3; the D gene is possibly TRBD1 (5 bases). Germline V gives CDR1 SGDLS, CDR2 YYNGEE. V was clipped by 0 bases and J by 9 bases, with 14 bases between them. The CDR3 totals 14 residues. The CDR3 DNA is TGTGCCAGCAGCGTAGACACAATGTCAGGGACGCAGTATTTT. Amino acids: CASSVDTMSGTQYF.

This rearrangement joins TRBV7-8 to TRBJ1-3; 9 nucleotides match TRBD1. Germline V CDR1 and CDR2: SGHVS, FQNEAQ. The CDR3 consists of 16 residues. The trim removed 4 bases at V and 4 bases at J, leaving 8 bases unmatched. The CDR3 protein is CASSSHQDRGGNTIYF. CDR3 sequence (DNA): TGTGCCAGCAGCTCCCACCAGGACAGGGGAGGAAACACCATATATTTT.

The sample holds one count of this clone. V gene TRBV5-6 combines with J gene TRBJ2-3; TRBD2 matches at 9 bases. This CDR3 has 15 amino acids. Germline CDR1 and CDR2: SGHDT and YYEEEE. With V trimmed by 1 base and J by 7 bases, 7 bases remained unmatched. The CDR3: CASSLRGLAGNTQYF. In DNA form, the CDR3 reads TGTGCCAGCAGCTTGCGTGGGCTAGCGGGGAATACGCAGTATTTT. Full variable domain (rest looked up from reference TRBV5-6 and TRBJ2-3): DAGVTQSPTHLIKTRGQQVTLRCSPKSGHDTVSWYQQALGQGPQFIFQYYEEEERQRGNFPDRFSGHQFPNYSSELNVNALLLGDSALYLCASSLRGLAGNTQYFGPGTRLTVL.

This chain links TRBV28 with TRBJ2-1; 8 nucleotides match TRBD1. Trimming removed 4 bases from V and 10 bases from J; junction bases left unmatched: 6. Germline assignment: CDR1 MDHEN and CDR2 SYDVKM. This CDR3 has 13 amino acids. CDR3 in amino acids: CASSSHRDREQFF. The CDR3 bases are TGTGCCAGCAGTTCTCACCGGGACAGGGAGCAGTTCTTC.

This clone was seen more than once but under ten times. It is likely a read error, because the conserved phenylalanine at the end of the CDR3 is missing. The DNA is left out, because the CDR3 cannot be placed on it with certainty; the CDR3 is given as TCRdb lists it. The V call is TRBV6-1, the J call TRBJ2-7; the tabulated D call, TRBD2, remains unverified against the DNA. Per the germline V gene, CDR1 is MNHNS and CDR2 is SASEGT. Termini included, the CDR3 measures 13 amino acids. CDR3: CASSEASSGRLLL.

This chain joins TRBV5-1 and TRBJ1-4, with no clear D. Trimming took 9 bases from V and 0 from J, leaving 18 bases between them. CDR3 size: 16 residues. Germline V lookup: CDR1 SGHRS, CDR2 YFSETQ. The CDR3, as DNA: TGCGCCACAAAACGAGGAGATTTAGCAACTAATGAAAAACTGTTTTTT. Protein: CATKRGDLATNEKLFF. Filled out from reference TRBV5-1 and TRBJ1-4, the complete variable domain reads KAGVTQTPRYLIKTRGQQVTLSCSPISGHRSVSWYQQTPGQGLQFLFEYFSETQRNKGNFPGRFSGRQFSNSRSEMNVSTLELGDSALYLCATKRGDLATNEKLFFGSGTQLSVL.

This clone appeared once. The CDR3 DNA reads TGTGCCAGCATCCCTACACGTGGGGGAGGGTACTACGAGCAGTACTTC. It specifies CASIPTRGGGYYEQYF. V is TRBV11-2 and J is TRBJ2-7; 7 bases match TRBD2. This CDR3 comprises 16 residues. The V gene end was trimmed by 7 bases and the J gene end by 3 bases; junction bases not matched to a gene: 15. Germline values: CDR1 SGHAT, CDR2 FQNNGV.

This chain uses TRBV4-1 with TRBJ2-1; D is unresolved. The V and J ends lost 1 base and 8 bases respectively, with 21 bases between them. The V gene's germline CDR1 is MGHRA and CDR2 YSYEKL. The CDR3 contains 17 residues. This chain's CDR3 is CASSQGDRPHIRDEQFF. The DNA of the CDR3 is TGCGCCAGCAGCCAAGGTGACCGACCACATATACGGGATGAGCAGTTCTTC.

The gene calls are TRBV6-6 and TRBJ2-7; D remains ambiguous. Deletions cut 0 bases from V and 3 bases from J, with 12 bases between. Per the germline V gene, CDR1 is MNHNY and CDR2 is SVGAGI (reference sequence). There are 15 residues in the CDR3. The CDR3 loop is CASSYSRQRNYEQYF. CDR3 nucleotide sequence: TGTGCCAGCAGTTACTCGAGGCAGCGAAACTACGAGCAGTACTTC.

The chain has TRBV29-1 and TRBJ2-1; TRBD2 matches 7 bases. The CDR3 loop spans 13 amino acids. CDR1 SQVTM and CDR2 ANQGSEA come from the germline V gene. The V and J ends lost 4 bases and 1 base, in that order; junction bases with no gene match: 1. The CDR3 is CSVAGGSYNEQFF. The CDR3 nucleotides read TGCAGCGTTGCGGGGGGATCCTACAATGAGCAGTTCTTC.

The genes are TRBV10-3 and TRBJ1-5, with TRBD1 matching 10 bases. Trimming removed 4 bases from V and 2 bases from J; junction bases left unmatched: 2. CDR3 size: 15 residues. Germline lookup yields CDR1 ENHRY and CDR2 SYGVKD. Here the CDR3 reads CAISVGTGGNQPQHF. The CDR3 DNA follows: TGTGCCATCAGTGTCGGGACAGGGGGCAATCAGCCCCAGCATTTT.

The V and J genes are TRBV6-6 and TRBJ2-1; the D gene is possibly TRBD2 (5 bases). The length of the CDR3 is 15 residues. The ends were cut back, 0 bases at V and 5 bases at J, with 11 bases in the middle. In germline, CDR1 is MNHNY, CDR2 SVGAGI (reference sequence). This CDR3 is CASSYSIGRNNEQFF. In DNA, the CDR3 is TGTGCCAGCAGTTACTCGATTGGGAGAAACAATGAGCAGTTCTTC.

The chain employs TRBV27 and TRBJ1-3; D is ambiguous. Deletions cut 3 bases from V and 4 bases from J, with 10 bases between. This CDR3 has 14 amino acids. Germline values: CDR1 MNHEY, CDR2 SMNVEV (reference sequence). CDR3 nucleotides: TGTGCCAGCAGTTTCGGAGGTTTCGGAAACACCATATATTTT. This encodes CASSFGGFGNTIYF.

The genes are TRBV27 and TRBJ1-2; tentative D call: TRBD1 (6 bases). The CDR3 loop spans 12 amino acids. V dropped 6 bases and J dropped 6 bases, with 11 bases sitting between them. Germline values: CDR1 MNHEY, CDR2 SMNVEV (reference sequence). The CDR3 here is CASSRGEDGYTF. CDR3 nucleotides: TGTGCCAGCAGCAGGGGTGAGGATGGCTACACCTTC.

The genes are TRBV9 and TRBJ1-4; D uncertain. The V gene's germline CDR1 is SGDLS and CDR2 YYNGEE. Deletions cut 3 bases from V and 4 bases from J, with 10 bases between. The CDR3 covers 14 residues. This CDR3 reads CASSADWGNEKLFF. The CDR3 DNA is TGTGCCAGCAGCGCGGACTGGGGTAATGAAAAACTGTTTTTT.

The chain recombines TRBV9 with TRBJ2-6; 9 bases fit TRBD1. Germline CDR1 is SGDLS and CDR2 is YYNGEE. The CDR3 is made up of 17 amino acids. The V segment lost 3 bases and the J segment 11 bases; nucleotides outside the gene matches: 15. The CDR3 nucleotides read TGTGCCAGCAGCGGGGGGGACAGGGTCCCTCAGCTCGACGTCCTGACTTTC. Its protein product is CASSGGDRVPQLDVLTF.

The genes are TRBV4-1 and TRBJ1-1, with a weak D call TRBD1 (5 bases). The CDR3 is made up of 16 amino acids. Germline lookup yields CDR1 MGHRA and CDR2 YSYEKL. V shed 2 bases and J shed 3 bases, with 16 bases lying between them. The CDR3 DNA reads TGCGCCAGCAGCCAACCCGGTAGACAGAGGTACACTGAAGCTTTCTTT. Protein sequence: CASSQPGRQRYTEAFF.